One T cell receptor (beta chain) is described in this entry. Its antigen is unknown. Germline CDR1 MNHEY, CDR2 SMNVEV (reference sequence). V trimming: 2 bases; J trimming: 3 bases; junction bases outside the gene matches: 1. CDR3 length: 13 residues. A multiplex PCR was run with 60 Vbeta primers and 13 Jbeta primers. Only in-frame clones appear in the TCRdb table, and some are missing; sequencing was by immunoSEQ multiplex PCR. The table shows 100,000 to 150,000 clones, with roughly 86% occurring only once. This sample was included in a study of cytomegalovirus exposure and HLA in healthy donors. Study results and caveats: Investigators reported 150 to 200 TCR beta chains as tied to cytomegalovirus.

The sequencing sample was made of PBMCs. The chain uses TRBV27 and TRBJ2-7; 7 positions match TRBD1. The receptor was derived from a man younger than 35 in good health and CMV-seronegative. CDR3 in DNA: TGTGCCAGCAGTTTACAGGGGGACTACGAGCAGTACTTC. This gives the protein CASSLQGDYEQYF.